The TCR beta chain under discussion was sequenced for a study of human T cells and chemical hapten exposure. Study-level background: The study patch tested 0.01% DPC on the upper back and read results at 6 days. The patients were mostly female; they had alopecia areata, totalis or universalis. Study outcomes and limitations: Patch test score was positively correlated with the counts of PT1 expanded TCRs.

For the library, individual cDNA molecules each received unique molecular identifiers. TCRdb processed the RACE reads anew with MiXCR; each CDR3 protein has one entry. Among approximately 90,000 distinct CDR3 sequences, approximately 9% were seen once, and the ten largest hold 2.5% to 3%. As to time point: pre-sensitization, week 0. Stated treatment: therapeutic diphenylcyclopropenone sensitization with weekly scalp DPC. In this sample, this clonotype turned up many times. Its target is not known. Germline CDR1 is MNHEY and CDR2 is SVGAGI. This CDR3 has 14 residues. V lost 2 bases to trimming and J lost 3 bases, with 7 bases between them.

Material: whole blood, obtained in connection with sensitization to the hapten diphenylcyclopropenone (DPC). This receptor was obtained from a man aged 35 to 55 with alopecia areata. Some clones in this sample may be carry-over from other donors' samples. The V call is TRBV6-5, the J call TRBJ1-4, with D possibly being TRBD1 (6 bases). The CDR3 sequence is CASSYGGPNEKLFF. CDR3 sequence (DNA): TGTGCCAGCAGTTACGGGGGCCCTAATGAAAAACTGTTTTTT.